Following are 28 T cell receptor beta chains from one sample sequenced in a study of blood T cell repertoires in COVID-19. This table comes from immunoSEQ multiplex PCR, and its TCRdb copy is limited to in-frame clones, with some not included. The profile shows more than 350,000 clones, 80% to 90% of them singletons. The sequenced material came from PBMCs or T cells enriched from blood (not recorded which). These TCRs come from a man aged 18 to 29 who had recovered from COVID-19.

The chain employs TRBV18 and TRBJ1-2, with TRBD1 matching over 7 bases. V was clipped by 3 bases and J by 5 bases; unmatched bases: 6. This CDR3 contains 14 residues. Germline lookup yields CDR1 KGHSH and CDR2 LQKENI. The CDR3 DNA sequence: TGTGCCAGCTCACCGGACAGGTTTTCTTATGGCTACACCTTC. This sequence encodes CASSPDRFSYGYTF. The full variable domain, completed using reference TRBV18 and TRBJ1-2, is NAGVMQNPRHLVRRRGQEARLRCSPMKGHSHVYWYRQLPEEGLKFMVYLQKENIIDESGMPKERFSAEFPKEGPSILRIQQVVRGDSAAYFCASSPDRFSYGYTFGSGTRLTVV.

This chain uses TRBV29-1 with TRBJ2-3, with 7 bases aligning to TRBD2. V was pared by 6 bases and J by 2 bases, with 5 bases of the junction left unmatched. CDR1 and CDR2 (germline): SQVTM, ANQGSEA. CDR3 length: 13 residues. CDR3 loop: CSVDGTTTDTQYF. CDR3 coding DNA: TGCAGCGTCGATGGGACTACCACAGATACGCAGTATTTT.

V usage is TRBV2 and J usage is TRBJ1-4; D gene ambiguous. CDR1 and CDR2 (germline): SNHLY, FYNNEI. This CDR3 spans 14 amino acids. V was clipped by 7 bases and J by 0 bases, with 9 bases between them. The CDR3 sequence is CASNDGATNEKLFF. The CDR3 bases are TGTGCCAGCAACGACGGAGCAACTAATGAAAAACTGTTTTTT.

The chain employs TRBV6-5 and TRBJ2-1; 11 positions match TRBD2. Trimming removed 5 bases from V and 2 bases from J; junction bases left unmatched: 2. The CDR3 is made up of 15 amino acids. Germline lookup yields CDR1 MNHEY and CDR2 SVGAGI. The CDR3 here is CASSRLAGPYNEQFF. CDR3 DNA sequence: TGTGCCAGCAGTCGACTAGCGGGGCCCTACAATGAGCAGTTCTTC.

In this sample, this clone turned up once. The V and J genes are TRBV29-1 and TRBJ2-2; perhaps TRBD2 as D (5 bases). Germline V gives CDR1 SQVTM, CDR2 ANQGSEA. The CDR3 loop spans 13 amino acids. V lost 3 bases and J lost 4, with 9 bases in between. The CDR3 DNA is TGCAGCGTTGATAGGGCGGGCACCGGGGAGCTGTTTTTT. This sequence encodes CSVDRAGTGELFF.

The chain couples TRBV6-5 to TRBJ1-2; the D gene is possibly TRBD1 (6 bases). Trimming removed 6 bases at V and 4 bases at J, with 6 bases between. Germline loops: CDR1 MNHEY, CDR2 SVGAGI. The CDR3 is 11 amino acids. The chain's CDR3 is CASRDSYGYTF. CDR3 nucleotide sequence: TGTGCCAGCAGGGACAGCTATGGCTACACCTTC.

The V gene is TRBV5-1, the J gene TRBJ2-1, with a weak D call TRBD2 (5 bases). Germline lookup yields CDR1 SGHRS and CDR2 YFSETQ. CDR3 size: 12 residues. V gave up 3 bases and J gave up 9 bases, with 10 bases separating them. In nucleotides, the CDR3 is TGCGCCAGCAGCTGGGGAGTAGGTGAGCAGTTCTTC. This codes for CASSWGVGEQFF.

V is TRBV5-1 and J is TRBJ1-5; 7 nucleotides match TRBD1. After removal of 4 bases from V and 0 bases from J, the junction contained 10 bases not matched to a gene. CDR1 and CDR2 (germline): SGHRS, YFSETQ. The CDR3 covers 17 residues. The CDR3, as DNA: TGCGCCAGCAGCCTACTACCACAGGGGTATAGCAATCAGCCCCAGCATTTT. It yields the protein CASSLLPQGYSNQPQHF.

The rearrangement joins TRBV27 to TRBJ1-5, with D possibly matching TRBD1 (6 bases). Between the trimmed V and J ends, which lost 6 bases and 6 bases, there was a span of 15 bases. CDR3 size: 14 residues. Germline V lookup: CDR1 MNHEY, CDR2 SMNVEV (reference sequence). CDR3 protein: CASRNSGEGQPQHF. The CDR3 bases are TGTGCCAGCAGGAACTCAGGGGAGGGTCAGCCCCAGCATTTT.

This chain links TRBV27 with TRBJ1-6; possibly TRBD1 for D (5 bases). Trimming removed 3 bases at V and 9 bases at J, with 15 bases between. Germline CDR1 reads MNHEY; CDR2 reads SMNVEV (reference sequence). The CDR3 contains 15 residues. As DNA, the CDR3 is TGTGCCAGCAGTTTGTCGGGGGTAGTATCTTCACCCCTCCACTTT. Translation: CASSLSGVVSSPLHF.

The V and J genes are TRBV13 and TRBJ1-2; 9 nucleotides line up with TRBD1. The trim removed 0 bases at V and 13 bases at J, leaving 12 bases unmatched. In germline, CDR1 is PRHDT, CDR2 FYEKMQ (reference sequence). This CDR3 is built from 15 residues. In DNA, the CDR3 is TGTGCCAGCAGCTTAGGCCTGGGACAGGGAGGTCGGTTCACCTTC. It is translated as CASSLGLGQGGRFTF.

The chain recombines TRBV2 with TRBJ2-3; tentative D call: TRBD1 (6 bases). Deletions cut 8 bases from V and 3 bases from J, with 12 bases between. Per germline, CDR1 SNHLY and CDR2 FYNNEI. The CDR3 has 13 amino acids. The CDR3 loop reads CASRYRVTDTQYF. CDR3 nucleotide sequence: TGTGCCAGCCGTTACAGGGTGACAGATACGCAGTATTTT.

This CDR3 is CATSRDAGTANEKLFF. CDR3 nucleotides: TGTGCCACCAGCAGAGACGCGGGTACAGCTAATGAAAAACTGTTTTTT. The rearrangement joins TRBV15 to TRBJ1-4; D remains unclear. This CDR3 has 16 amino acids. The V end was cut by 0 bases, the J end by 3 bases, with 11 bases between. Germline values: CDR1 LNHNV, CDR2 YYDKDF (reference sequence). The variable domain in full, completed from reference TRBV15 and TRBJ1-4, reads DAMVIQNPRYQVTQFGKPVTLSCSQTLNHNVMYWYQQKSSQAPKLLFHYYDKDFNNEADTPDNFQSRRPNTSFCFLDIRSPGLGDTAMYLCATSRDAGTANEKLFFGSGTQLSVL.

This clone was recorded at least ten times. This rearrangement joins TRBV7-8 to TRBJ2-1; 7 bases match TRBD1. The V and J ends lost 5 bases and 5 bases, in that order; junction bases with no gene match: 9. Germline values: CDR1 SGHVS, CDR2 FQNEAQ. CDR3 length: 15 amino acids. The CDR3 loop is CASSEVLGQNNEQFF. CDR3 bases: TGTGCCAGCAGCGAGGTATTGGGACAGAACAATGAGCAGTTCTTC. Full variable domain (rest looked up from reference TRBV7-8 and TRBJ2-1): GAGVSQSPRYKVAKRGQDVALRCDPISGHVSLFWYQQALGQGPEFLTYFQNEAQLDKSGLPSDRFFAERPEGSVSTLKIQRTQQEDSAVYLCASSEVLGQNNEQFFGPGTRLTVL.

The genes are TRBV7-9 and TRBJ1-1, with D perhaps TRBD1 (6 bases). Per the germline V gene, CDR1 is SEHNR and CDR2 is FQNEAQ (reference sequence). CDR3 size: 16 residues. V lost 1 base, J lost 0 bases, and 12 bases lay in between. The CDR3 loop reads CASSLGNWDMNTEAFF. The CDR3 DNA reads TGTGCCAGCAGCTTAGGTAATTGGGACATGAACACTGAAGCTTTCTTT.

The J gene is TRBJ1-2, the V gene TRBV6-5, with a possible D match to TRBD1 (5 bases). Germline values: CDR1 MNHEY, CDR2 SVGAGI. Trimming removed 0 bases at V and 3 bases at J, with 11 bases between. This CDR3 has 15 amino acids. The CDR3 coding sequence is TGTGCCAGCAGTTACTCGAGGTGGGGGGACTATGGCTACACCTTC. It translates to CASSYSRWGDYGYTF.

This chain connects TRBV30 to TRBJ1-1, with no clear D. V shed 1 base and J shed 4 bases, with 16 bases lying between them. Germline V CDR1 and CDR2: GTSNPN, SVGIG (reference sequence). The CDR3 is 15 residues long. CDR3 region: CAWSASLIRGTEAFF. Written as DNA, the CDR3 is TGTGCCTGGAGTGCCTCCCTAATTCGGGGCACTGAAGCTTTCTTT. The whole variable domain, remainder taken from reference TRBV30 and TRBJ1-1, is SQTIHQWPATLVQPVGSPLSLECTVEGTSNPNLYWYRQAAGRGLQLLFYSVGIGQISSEVPQNLSASRPQDRQFILSSKKLLLSDSGFYLCAWSASLIRGTEAFFGQGTRLTVV.

Written as DNA, the CDR3 is TGTGCCAGCAGTTACGTTGGGCAGGCAGATACGCAGTATTTT. Translating gives CASSYVGQADTQYF. The chain has TRBV6-6 and TRBJ2-3; no firm D call. This CDR3 has 14 residues. Germline V gene sequence: CDR1 MNHNY, CDR2 SVGAGI (reference sequence). Trimming stripped 2 bases from V and 4 bases from J, with 10 bases between.

This clone was detected once. The V gene is TRBV19, the J gene TRBJ2-7; TRBD1 matches 10 bases. The V gene end was trimmed by 4 bases and the J gene end by 6 bases; junction bases not matched to a gene: 9. Germline CDR1 is LNHDA and CDR2 is SQIVND (reference sequence). There are 15 residues in the CDR3. The CDR3, as DNA: TGTGCCAGTAGTACCCGACAGGGGGCGCATCCCGAGCAGTACTTC. It specifies CASSTRQGAHPEQYF. Full variable domain (rest looked up from reference TRBV19 and TRBJ2-7): DGGITQSPKYLFRKEGQNVTLSCEQNLNHDAMYWYRQDPGQGLRLIYYSQIVNDFQKGDIAEGYSVSREKKESFPLTVTSAQKNPTAFYLCASSTRQGAHPEQYFGPGTRLTVT.

The chain couples TRBV4-2 to TRBJ2-1, with D tentatively TRBD1 (6 bases). Germline CDR1 reads LGHNA; CDR2 reads YNFKEQ. The CDR3 runs to 15 residues. V was clipped by 0 bases and J by 9 bases, with 15 bases between them. The CDR3 DNA follows: TGTGCCAGCAGCCAAGATCGGTCGTTAGGGGGTGAGCAGTTCTTC. Its translation is CASSQDRSLGGEQFF.

The CDR3 bases are TGCGCCAGCAGCCAAGAGGGAGGACCGGGGGTGGCGAGCTATGGCTACACCTTC. Protein sequence: CASSQEGGPGVASYGYTF. J is TRBJ1-2 and V is TRBV4-3; possible D gene TRBD1, 5 bases. V was shortened by 0 bases and J by 4 bases, with 21 bases between the two germline ends. Germline V gives CDR1 LGHNA, CDR2 YSLEER. The CDR3 length is 18 residues.

This clone was observed once. This sample includes further DNA sequences coding for the same CDR3. This chain connects TRBV20-1 to TRBJ1-3; TRBD1 is a possible D gene (6 bases). Germline V lookup: CDR1 DFQATT, CDR2 SNEGSKA (reference sequence). This CDR3 has 13 amino acids. The ends were cut back, 3 bases at V and 4 bases at J, with 10 bases in the middle. Here the CDR3 reads CSASPGGGNTIYF. CDR3 nucleotide sequence: TGCAGTGCTAGTCCGGGGGGCGGAAACACCATATATTTT.

This clone is a singleton in its sample. This chain uses TRBV10-3 with TRBJ1-2; D may be TRBD1 (5 bases). Trimming shortened V by 6 bases and J by 4 bases, and 18 bases separated the two germline ends. There are 15 residues in the CDR3. Germline V gene data show CDR1 as ENHRY and CDR2 as SYGVKD. CDR3 region: CAISHQGEDRYGYTF. CDR3 in DNA: TGTGCCATCAGCCATCAGGGTGAGGACCGCTATGGCTACACCTTC.

The rearrangement uses TRBV6-5 and TRBJ1-2, with 10 bases fitting TRBD1. The CDR3 sequence is 14 residues long. The germline V gene encodes CDR1 MNHEY and CDR2 SVGAGI. V lost 8 bases and J lost 12; bases outside the gene matches: 15. CDR3 sequence reads: CASEVNPGTGDNTF. The CDR3 DNA reads TGTGCCAGCGAAGTTAATCCCGGGACAGGGGATAACACCTTC.

The J gene is TRBJ2-3, the V gene TRBV4-2, with TRBD2 matching 14 bases. The CDR3 runs to 20 residues. In germline, CDR1 is LGHNA, CDR2 YNFKEQ. The junction had 15 bases not matched to a gene; V was cut back by 2 bases and J by 5 bases. This CDR3 reads CASSQRLRLAGGLGRDTQYF. As DNA, the CDR3 is TGTGCCAGCAGCCAACGACTGAGACTAGCGGGGGGGTTGGGTCGAGATACGCAGTATTTT.

V usage is TRBV11-3 and J usage is TRBJ2-1, with 8 positions matching TRBD1. The germline CDR1 and CDR2 sequences are SGHNT and YENEEA. CDR3 size: 14 residues. The V gene end was trimmed by 3 bases and the J gene end by 4 bases; junction bases not matched to a gene: 2. The CDR3 loop is CASSLGQEYNEQFF. Written as DNA, the CDR3 is TGTGCCAGCAGCTTGGGACAGGAGTACAATGAGCAGTTCTTC.

Only one count was recorded for this clone. J is TRBJ2-7 and V is TRBV2, with TRBD2 identical over 7 bases. This CDR3 spans 17 amino acids. V shed 4 bases and J 2 bases; nucleotides not matched to a gene: 14. Germline V gene lookup returns CDR1 SNHLY and CDR2 FYNNEI. CDR3: CASSVAPISGGAYEQYF. The CDR3 region has the DNA TGTGCCAGCAGTGTCGCCCCTATTTCGGGGGGAGCCTACGAGCAGTACTTC.

The genes are TRBV6-1 and TRBJ1-2; D is possibly TRBD1 (5 bases). This CDR3 has 13 residues. The V gene's germline CDR1 is MNHNS and CDR2 SASEGT. Between the trimmed V and J ends, which lost 1 base and 5 bases, there was a span of 8 bases. The CDR3 region is CASSEGGVYGYTF. CDR3 coding DNA: TGTGCCAGCAGTGAAGGGGGGGTTTATGGCTACACCTTC.